The present T cell receptor (beta chain) was sequenced within a study of cytomegalovirus exposure and HLA in healthy donors listed by TCRdb under 2017. In terms of the full investigation: According to a later analysis, one platform produced both the 110 or so validation repertoires and the 730 or so repertoires of the first cohort. The study was designed to test whether signatures of past pathogen exposure could be identified by cataloging public T cell receptors. A separate validation cohort of some 130 different subjects was used in addition to the roughly 620-subject first cohort. To predict cytomegalovirus infection status, the study brought together high-throughput TCR immunosequencing, statistical association of individual TCRs with disease status, and machine learning. Results the study describes overall, beyond this receptor: According to the authors, the approach could potentially be generalized to other disease states and immunological phenotypes. While some public TCRs were present in many individuals, most TCR sequences turned up only very rarely across donors. The study gave a list of some 150 TCR beta chains associated with cytomegalovirus. Three of the identified cytomegalovirus-associated TCR beta chains were confirmed in vitro to be specific for cytomegalovirus antigens. A later analysis had no HLA typing for the validation cohort, so co-occurrence there was scored across all 110 or so repertoires. In a later analysis, TCRs clustered in the first cohort were found to also tend to co-occur in the approximately 110 validation repertoires, with about 94% of cluster scores above 0. Cytomegalovirus status was reported to be diagnosed by the classifier with high specificity and sensitivity in both the original and validation cohorts.

Library prep was done by the immunoSEQ multiplex PCR assay. The published analysis was carried out like this. To diagnose cytomegalovirus status from the catalog of TCR beta chain sequences, a statistical classification framework was built. TCRdb took this table from immuneACCESS and kept in-frame rearrangements with V and J called. Such tables lack part of the clones; where checked against another copy, unresolved V genes explain under half of the gap, and the rest is unexplained. The DNA was the basis for D and trimming; V, J and clone size are from that table. Within this sample are more than 95,000 clones, with 88% of them counted one time only. Jointly, the top ten make up 1.5% to 2% of the sample. On this clone: Its target antigen remains unknown. Base quality data are lacking; no much larger clone is found one base away.

The donors belonged to the validation cohort of around 110 subjects, which was separate from the approximately 700-subject first cohort. The CDR3, from cysteine to phenylalanine, totals 15 residues. CDR3 DNA is the only sequence kept; it has 45 bases, read in frame from the first base. Trimming removed 0 bases from V and 5 bases from J, leaving 12 bases between the germline ends. CDR1 and CDR2 were assigned from the germline V gene as SGHVS and FNYEAQ. The sequence came from a man aged 18 to 30 in good health and CMV-seronegative. The receptor chain draws on TRBV7-6 and TRBJ2-3; TRBD2 could be the D gene, as 7 bases match. The sequencing sample was made of PBMCs. CDR3 region: CASSLAGGPGDTQYF. The DNA sequence is given as TGTGCCAGCAGCTTAGCGGGGGGGCCTGGAGATACGCAGTATTTT.